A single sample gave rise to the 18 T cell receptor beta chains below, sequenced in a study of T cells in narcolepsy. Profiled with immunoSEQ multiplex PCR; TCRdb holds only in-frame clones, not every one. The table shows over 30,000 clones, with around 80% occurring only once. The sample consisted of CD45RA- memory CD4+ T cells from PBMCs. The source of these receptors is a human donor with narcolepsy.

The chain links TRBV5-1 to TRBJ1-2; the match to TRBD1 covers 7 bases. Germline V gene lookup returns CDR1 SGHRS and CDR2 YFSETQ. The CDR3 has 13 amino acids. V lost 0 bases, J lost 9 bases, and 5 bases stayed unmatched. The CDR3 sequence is CASSLGQGQSYTF. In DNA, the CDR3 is TGCGCCAGCAGCTTGGGACAGGGCCAGAGCTACACCTTC.

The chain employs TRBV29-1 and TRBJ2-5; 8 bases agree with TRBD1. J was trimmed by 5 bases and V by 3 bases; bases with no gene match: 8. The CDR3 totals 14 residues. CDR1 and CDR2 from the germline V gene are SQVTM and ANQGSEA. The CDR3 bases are TGCAGCGTTGAGCCAGGGGGCGATTTGGAGACCCAGTACTTC. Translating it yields CSVEPGGDLETQYF.

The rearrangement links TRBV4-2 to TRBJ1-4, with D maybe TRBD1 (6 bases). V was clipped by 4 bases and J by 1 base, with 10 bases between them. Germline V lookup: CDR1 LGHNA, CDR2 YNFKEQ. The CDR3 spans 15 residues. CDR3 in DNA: TGTGCCAGCAGCCTCAGGGGTGAAACTAATGAAAAACTGTTTTTT. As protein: CASSLRGETNEKLFF.

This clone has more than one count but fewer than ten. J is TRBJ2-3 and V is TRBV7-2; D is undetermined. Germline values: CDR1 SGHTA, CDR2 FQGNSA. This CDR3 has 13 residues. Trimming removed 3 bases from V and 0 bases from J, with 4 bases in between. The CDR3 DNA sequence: TGTGCCAGCAGCTTGATTAGCACAGATACGCAGTATTTT. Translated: CASSLISTDTQYF.

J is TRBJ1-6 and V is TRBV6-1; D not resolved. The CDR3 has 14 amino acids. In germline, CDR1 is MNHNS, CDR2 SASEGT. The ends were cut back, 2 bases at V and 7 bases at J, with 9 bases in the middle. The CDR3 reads CASSEQKRNSPLHF. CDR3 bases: TGTGCCAGCAGTGAACAAAAGCGGAATTCACCCCTCCACTTT.

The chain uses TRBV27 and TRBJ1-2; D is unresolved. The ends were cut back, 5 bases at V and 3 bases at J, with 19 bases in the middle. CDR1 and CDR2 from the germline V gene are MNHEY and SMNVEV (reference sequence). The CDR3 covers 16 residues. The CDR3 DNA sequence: TGTGCCAGCAGTACCCAAACAGCCCTCAATGACTATGGCTACACCTTC. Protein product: CASSTQTALNDYGYTF.

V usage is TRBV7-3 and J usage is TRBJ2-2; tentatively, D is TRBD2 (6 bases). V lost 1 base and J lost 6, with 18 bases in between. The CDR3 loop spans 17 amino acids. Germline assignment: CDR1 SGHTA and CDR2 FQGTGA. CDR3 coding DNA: TGTGCCAGCAGCTTAAAATTGAGTCAGGAGGGACCCGGGGAGCTGTTTTTT. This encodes CASSLKLSQEGPGELFF.

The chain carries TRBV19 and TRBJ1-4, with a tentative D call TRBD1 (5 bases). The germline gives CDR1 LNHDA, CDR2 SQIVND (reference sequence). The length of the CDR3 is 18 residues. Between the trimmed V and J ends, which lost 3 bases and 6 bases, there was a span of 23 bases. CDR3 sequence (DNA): TGTGCCAGTAGTATCGGGACGGGGGGACGGCGGATTTATGAAAAACTGTTTTTT. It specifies CASSIGTGGRRIYEKLFF. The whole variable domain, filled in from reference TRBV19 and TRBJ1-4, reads DGGITQSPKYLFRKEGQNVTLSCEQNLNHDAMYWYRQDPGQGLRLIYYSQIVNDFQKGDIAEGYSVSREKKESFPLTVTSAQKNPTAFYLCASSIGTGGRRIYEKLFFGSGTQLSVL.

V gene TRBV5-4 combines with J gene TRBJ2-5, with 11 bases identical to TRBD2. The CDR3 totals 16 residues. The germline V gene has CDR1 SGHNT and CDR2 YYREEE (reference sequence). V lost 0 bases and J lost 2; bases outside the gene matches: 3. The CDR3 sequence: CASSLASGGHQETQYF. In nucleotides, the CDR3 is TGTGCCAGCAGCTTGGCTAGCGGGGGGCATCAAGAGACCCAGTACTTC.

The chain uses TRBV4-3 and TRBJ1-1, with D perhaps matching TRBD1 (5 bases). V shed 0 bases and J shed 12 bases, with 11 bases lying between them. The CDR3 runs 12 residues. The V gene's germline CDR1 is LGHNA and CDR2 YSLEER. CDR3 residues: CASSQDGGGTFF. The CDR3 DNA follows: TGCGCCAGCAGCCAAGATGGGGGTGGAACTTTCTTT.

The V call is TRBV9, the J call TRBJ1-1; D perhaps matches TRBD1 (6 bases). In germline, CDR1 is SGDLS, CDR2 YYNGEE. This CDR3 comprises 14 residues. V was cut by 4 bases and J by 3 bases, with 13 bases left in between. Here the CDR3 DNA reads TGTGCCAGCAGCCCCCGACAGGATTACACTGAAGCTTTCTTT. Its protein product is CASSPRQDYTEAFF.

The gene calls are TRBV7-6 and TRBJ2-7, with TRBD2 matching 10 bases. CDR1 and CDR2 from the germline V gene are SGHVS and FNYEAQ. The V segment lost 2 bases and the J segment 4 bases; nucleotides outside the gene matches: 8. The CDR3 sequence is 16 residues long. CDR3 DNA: TGTGCCAGCAGCTTACCGGGACTAGCGCCTAATTACGAGCAGTACTTC. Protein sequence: CASSLPGLAPNYEQYF. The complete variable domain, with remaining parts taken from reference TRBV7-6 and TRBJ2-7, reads GAGVSQSPRYKVTKRGQDVALRCDPISGHVSLYWYRQALGQGPEFLTYFNYEAQQDKSGLPNDRFSAERPEGSISTLTIQRTEQRDSAMYRCASSLPGLAPNYEQYFGPGTRLTVT.

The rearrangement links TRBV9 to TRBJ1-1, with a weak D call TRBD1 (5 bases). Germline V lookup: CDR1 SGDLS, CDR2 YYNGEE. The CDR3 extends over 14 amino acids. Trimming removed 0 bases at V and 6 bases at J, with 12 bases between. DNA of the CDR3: TGTGCCAGCAGCGTAGGAGGCCAGGGCGCTGAAGCTTTCTTT. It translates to CASSVGGQGAEAFF.

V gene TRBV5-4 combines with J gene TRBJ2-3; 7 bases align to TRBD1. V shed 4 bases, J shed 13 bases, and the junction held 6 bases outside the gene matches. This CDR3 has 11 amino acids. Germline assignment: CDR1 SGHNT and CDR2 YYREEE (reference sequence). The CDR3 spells CASSIDREKYF. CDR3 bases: TGTGCCAGCAGCATCGACAGGGAAAAGTATTTT.

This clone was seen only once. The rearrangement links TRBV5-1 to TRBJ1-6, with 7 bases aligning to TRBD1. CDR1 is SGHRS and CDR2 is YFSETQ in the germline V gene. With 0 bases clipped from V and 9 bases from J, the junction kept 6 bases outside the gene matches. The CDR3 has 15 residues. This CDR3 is CASSLGQGDASPLHF. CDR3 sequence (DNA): TGCGCCAGCAGCTTGGGACAGGGTGACGCTTCACCCCTCCACTTT.

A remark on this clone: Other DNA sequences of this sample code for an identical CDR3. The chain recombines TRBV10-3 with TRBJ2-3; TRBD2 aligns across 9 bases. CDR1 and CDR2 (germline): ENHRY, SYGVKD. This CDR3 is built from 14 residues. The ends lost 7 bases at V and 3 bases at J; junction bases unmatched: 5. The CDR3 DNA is TGTGCCATCAAAGAGGGACTAGCTACAGATACGCAGTATTTT. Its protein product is CAIKEGLATDTQYF.

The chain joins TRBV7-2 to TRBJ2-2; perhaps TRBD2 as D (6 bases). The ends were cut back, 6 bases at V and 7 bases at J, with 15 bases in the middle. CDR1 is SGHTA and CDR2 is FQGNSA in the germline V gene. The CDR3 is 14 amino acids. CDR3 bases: TGTGCCAGCAGTTCAATAGCGGTCGGCGGGGAGCTGTTTTTT. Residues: CASSSIAVGGELFF.

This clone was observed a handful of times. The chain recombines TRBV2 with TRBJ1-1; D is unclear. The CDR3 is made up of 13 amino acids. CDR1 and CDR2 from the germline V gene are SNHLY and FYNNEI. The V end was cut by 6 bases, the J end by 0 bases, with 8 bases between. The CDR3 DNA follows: TGTGCCAGCAGATCAGGTATGAACACTGAAGCTTTCTTT. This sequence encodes CASRSGMNTEAFF.